A selection of T cell receptor beta chains follows, all from one sample in a study of blood T cell repertoires in COVID-19. Produced via immunoSEQ multiplex PCR; TCRdb's table is partial and in-frame only. The profile shows just under 350,000 clones, about 87% of them singletons. The sequenced material came from peripheral blood. The source of these receptors is a woman aged 45-59 years with COVID-19, enrolled during active disease. Both conserved end residues are part of each CDR3. D genes are given only for firm matches. Rows may omit the clone size; those that give it use once, few, many or a size class.

d_call clone_size j_call v_call cdr3_nt cdr3_aa
TRBD2 . TRBJ2-5 TRBV3-1/TRBV3-2 TGTGCCAGCAGCCAAGTAGGGATAGCGGGGTGGGGCAGGGAGACCCAGTACTTC CASSQVGIAGWGRETQYF
. . TRBJ2-1 TRBV12-2 TGTGCAAGTCGCTTAGTATCTAGCGGGGGGAACAATGAGCAGTTCTTC CASRLVSSGGNNEQFF
TRBD2 . TRBJ2-3 TRBV7-8 TGTGCCAGCAGCTTAGCGCGTAGTAGCGGGAGCTTGGCAGATACGCAGTATTTT CASSLARSSGSLADTQYF
. once TRBJ2-3 TRBV11-2 TGTGCCAGCAGCACCTGGGCTCAGACAGATACGCAGTATTTT CASSTWAQTDTQYF
. . TRBJ1-3 TRBV21-1 TGTGCCAGCACCCCCTGGAGGAGCTCTGGAAACACCATATATTTT CASTPWRSSGNTIYF
TRBD2 . TRBJ2-1 TRBV10-3 TGTGCCATCAGCCTCGGGACTAGCGAATACAATGAGCAGTTCTTC CAISLGTSEYNEQFF
. . TRBJ2-1 TRBV18 TGTGCCAGCTCACCGCCCGTGACAGAGATCTCCTACAATGAGCAGTTCTTC CASSPPVTEISYNEQFF
TRBD2 . TRBJ2-1 TRBV7-7 TGTGCCAGCAGCTTAGGTCAGGGCGGGAGTTTTGCCTACAATGAGCAGTTCTTC CASSLGQGGSFAYNEQFF
. . TRBJ2-1 TRBV7-9 TGTGCCAGCAGCTTGGACAGATACAATGAGCAGTTCTTC CASSLDRYNEQFF
TRBD1 once TRBJ1-1 TRBV7-3 TGTGCCAGCAGCACCACCACAGGGGCTGCCACTGAAGCTTTCTTT CASSTTTGAATEAFF
TRBD2 . TRBJ2-2 TRBV7-9 TGTGCCAGCAGCACCGTAGCGGGAGGGCTCACCGGGGAGCTGTTTTTT CASSTVAGGLTGELFF
TRBD2 . TRBJ2-7 TRBV15 TGTGCCACCAGCAGAGAAAACGGCGGGAGGTTCGACGAGCAGTACTTC CATSRENGGRFDEQYF
TRBD1 . TRBJ2-3 TRBV19 TGTGCCAGTAAAGACAGGGGGGTCACAGATACGCAGTATTTT CASKDRGVTDTQYF
. . TRBJ1-1 TRBV5-1 TGCGCCAGCAGCTTCGGGCCTACAGGGTTTGAAGCTTTCTTT CASSFGPTGFEAFF
TRBD2 . TRBJ2-2 TRBV4-2 TGTGCCAGCAGCCAGCTATTCACTAGCGGGAGGGCCGGAGGCGGGGAGCTGTTTTTT CASSQLFTSGRAGGGELFF
TRBD1 few TRBJ2-1 TRBV6-2/TRBV6-3 TGTGCCAGCAGTTATCCATTTGGACAGGGAACCAATGAGCAGTTCTTC CASSYPFGQGTNEQFF
TRBD1 . TRBJ2-2 TRBV27 TGTGCCAGCAGTTTACACCGAGGGGCAGCAGGGGGACGCACCGGGGAGCTGTTTTTT CASSLHRGAAGGRTGELFF
. . TRBJ1-3 TRBV18 TGTGCCAGCTCACTACAGGGCTCTGGAAACACCATATATTTT CASSLQGSGNTIYF
TRBD1 once TRBJ1-1 TRBV30 TGTGCCTGGATCCCAGGCGACAGGGCAATCACTGAAGCTTTCTTT CAWIPGDRAITEAFF
TRBD1 . TRBJ1-1 TRBV4-2 TGTGCCAGCAGCCAAGATATCGGGACAGGCCTCCGGGGGGCTTTCTTT CASSQDIGTGLRGAFF
. . TRBJ2-5 TRBV18 TGTGCCAGCTCACCTGGACAACTCAGGGAGACCCAGTACTTC CASSPGQLRETQYF
. . TRBJ2-3 TRBV25-1 TGTGCCAGCAGATCTTACGGTAGCACAGATACGCAGTATTTT CASRSYGSTDTQYF
TRBD1 . TRBJ2-3 TRBV6-5 TGTGCCAGCAGTCCAGGGGGCCGAACAGATACGCAGTATTTT CASSPGGRTDTQYF
TRBD1 . TRBJ2-7 TRBV19 TGTGCCAGTAGTATAGATCTTAGAGACAGGGGGCCCTACGAGCAGTACTTC CASSIDLRDRGPYEQYF
TRBD2 once TRBJ2-1 TRBV29-1 TGCAGCGTTCCCACCAACTTGGGACTAGCGGAGGATGAGCAGTTCTTC CSVPTNLGLAEDEQFF
. . TRBJ1-2 TRBV3-1/TRBV3-2 TGTGCCAGCAGCCATCGGACAATAACTAACTATGGCTACACCTTC CASSHRTITNYGYTF
. . TRBJ1-2 TRBV30 TGTGCCTGGAGTGTACAGAACGGAGGCTACACCTTC CAWSVQNGGYTF
. . TRBJ2-3 TRBV6-4 TGTGCCATCCTTGGCCCCTTAACGCAGTATTTT CAILGPLTQYF
. . TRBJ1-1 TRBV6-5 TGTGCCACCTGTCGAGGGGAGGGCACTGAAGCTTTCTTT CATCRGEGTEAFF
. . TRBJ2-7 TRBV5-5 TGTGCCAGCAGCTTGGCCTCGAGATACGAGCAGTACTTC CASSLASRYEQYF
. . TRBJ2-3 TRBV4-1 TGCGCCAGCAGCCAAGTGGACACGAGCGCAGATACGCAGTATTTT CASSQVDTSADTQYF
. . TRBJ2-3 TRBV6-7 TGTGCCAGCAGTTACTCGAAGTCCCCCAGCGGATGTAGCACAGATACGCAGTATTTT CASSYSKSPSGCSTDTQYF
TRBD1 . TRBJ2-5 TRBV4-3 TGCGCCAGCAGCCCGGGGGTCTCGGACAGGGGGACCGAGACCCAGTACTTC CASSPGVSDRGTETQYF
. . TRBJ1-1 TRBV19 TGTGCCAGCAGTTGGTCCGTGACAACCACTGAAGCTTTCTTT CASSWSVTTTEAFF
. . TRBJ2-3 TRBV9 TGTGCCAGCAGCGTAGCTACGACAGGCGGGGATACGCAGTATTTT CASSVATTGGDTQYF
TRBD1 . TRBJ2-5 TRBV25-1 TGTGCCAGCCGGGACAGCTGGGAGACCCAGTACTTC CASRDSWETQYF
TRBD1 . TRBJ2-2 TRBV24-1 TGTGCCACCAGTGCGGGGACAGCGAACACCGGGGAGCTGTTTTTT CATSAGTANTGELFF
. . TRBJ2-1 TRBV5-4 TGTGCCAGCAGCTTGGACCCAGTTTACAATGAGCAGTTCTTC CASSLDPVYNEQFF
. . TRBJ1-2 TRBV21-1 TGTGCCAGCAGCGACCAGAGGGGGCGCCTTCTTACTATAGGCTACACCTTC CASSDQRGRLLTIGYTF
TRBD2 . TRBJ2-7 TRBV7-3 TGTGCCAGCAGCCCCATACTAGCGCCAGTCTCCTACGAGCAGTACTTC CASSPILAPVSYEQYF
. . TRBJ1-4 TRBV3-1/TRBV3-2 TGTGCCAGCAGCCAGGGGGGGGATGAAAAACTGTTTTTT CASSQGGDEKLFF
. . TRBJ1-3 TRBV12-3/TRBV12-4 TGTGCCAGCAGTTTAACGGGCACCATATATTTT CASSLTGTIYF
TRBD2 . TRBJ2-3 TRBV7-2 TGTGCCAGCAGTGCCCAACTAGCGGGGGTCACAGATACGCAGTATTTT CASSAQLAGVTDTQYF
. few TRBJ1-1 TRBV27 TGTGCCAGACAGGGTATGAACACTGAAGCTTTCTTT CARQGMNTEAFF
TRBD2 once TRBJ2-5 TRBV11-3 TGTGCCAGCAGCTTTATGCTGGGAGGGAGACAAGAGACCCAGTACTTC CASSFMLGGRQETQYF
. . TRBJ2-5 TRBV7-9 TGTGCCAGCAGCGAAATCAGGTTCCGGGAGAAGATAGGAGAGACCCAGTACTTC CASSEIRFREKIGETQYF
. . TRBJ2-1 TRBV18 TGTGCCAGCTCACCATCCGCGGGGCTCTACAATGAGCAGTTCTTC CASSPSAGLYNEQFF
TRBD1 . TRBJ2-5 TRBV15 TGTGCCACCAGCAGCTTCCCGGACAGGGATGAGACCCAGTACTTC CATSSFPDRDETQYF
. . TRBJ2-1 TRBV9 TGTGCCAGCAGCGTAGCCACTTCGACCAGCGGCCAGTCCGCCTACAATGAGCAGTTCTTC CASSVATSTSGQSAYNEQFF
TRBD1 . TRBJ1-2 TRBV29-1 TGCAGCGCCACCACAGGGGGCAGGTATGGCTACACCTTC CSATTGGRYGYTF
TRBD1 . TRBJ1-5 TRBV6-4 TGTGCCAGCAGTGACTTGGGGACAGAAGATAGCAATCAGCCCCAGCATTTT CASSDLGTEDSNQPQHF
. . TRBJ2-1 TRBV7-2 TGTGCCAGCAGCTTGGGCCTTAACCCGAACAATGAGCAGTTCTTC CASSLGLNPNNEQFF
. . TRBJ2-7 TRBV9 TGTGCCAGCAGCGTAGACGGCCAGGGCGAGCAGTACTTC CASSVDGQGEQYF
. . TRBJ1-4 TRBV3-1/TRBV3-2 TGTGCCAGCAGCCAAACAAGATATGAAAAACTGTTTTTT CASSQTRYEKLFF
. . TRBJ2-3 TRBV11-2 TGTGCCAGCAGCTTAATGACTGCAGATACGCAGTATTTT CASSLMTADTQYF